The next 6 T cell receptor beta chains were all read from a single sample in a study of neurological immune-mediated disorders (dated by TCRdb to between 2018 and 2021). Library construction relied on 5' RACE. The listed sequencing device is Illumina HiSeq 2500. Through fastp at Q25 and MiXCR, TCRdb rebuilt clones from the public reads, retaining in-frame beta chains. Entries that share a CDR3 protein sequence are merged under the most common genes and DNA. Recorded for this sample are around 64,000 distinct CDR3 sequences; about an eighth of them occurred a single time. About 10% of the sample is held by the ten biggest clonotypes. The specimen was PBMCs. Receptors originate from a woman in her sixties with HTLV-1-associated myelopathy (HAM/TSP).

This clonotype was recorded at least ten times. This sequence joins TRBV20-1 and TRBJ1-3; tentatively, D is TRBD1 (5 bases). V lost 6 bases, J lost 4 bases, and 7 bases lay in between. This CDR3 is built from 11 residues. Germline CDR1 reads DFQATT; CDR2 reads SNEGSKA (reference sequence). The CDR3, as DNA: TGCAGTGCCTGGACAGGAAACACCATATATTTT. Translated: CSAWTGNTIYF.

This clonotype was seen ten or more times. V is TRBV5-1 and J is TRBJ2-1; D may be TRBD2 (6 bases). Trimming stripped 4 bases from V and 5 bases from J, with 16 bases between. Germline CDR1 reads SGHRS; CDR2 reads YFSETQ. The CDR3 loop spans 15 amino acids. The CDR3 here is CASSPFRGGNNEQFF. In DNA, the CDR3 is TGCGCCAGCAGCCCCTTTAGGGGCGGGAACAATGAGCAGTTCTTC.

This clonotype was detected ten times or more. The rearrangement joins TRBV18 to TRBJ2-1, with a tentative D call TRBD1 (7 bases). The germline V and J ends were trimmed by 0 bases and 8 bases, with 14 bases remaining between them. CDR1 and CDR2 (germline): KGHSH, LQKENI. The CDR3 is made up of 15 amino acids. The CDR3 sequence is CASSPPPGGFHEQFF. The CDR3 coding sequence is TGTGCCAGCTCACCACCGCCAGGGGGGTTCCATGAGCAGTTCTTC.

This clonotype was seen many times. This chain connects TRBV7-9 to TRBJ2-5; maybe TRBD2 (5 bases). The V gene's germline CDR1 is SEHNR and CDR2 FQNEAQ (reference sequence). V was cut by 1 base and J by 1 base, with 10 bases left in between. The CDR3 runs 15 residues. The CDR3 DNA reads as TGTGCCAGCAGCTTAGGCGAGGGAAGCCAAGAGACCCAGTACTTC. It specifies CASSLGEGSQETQYF.

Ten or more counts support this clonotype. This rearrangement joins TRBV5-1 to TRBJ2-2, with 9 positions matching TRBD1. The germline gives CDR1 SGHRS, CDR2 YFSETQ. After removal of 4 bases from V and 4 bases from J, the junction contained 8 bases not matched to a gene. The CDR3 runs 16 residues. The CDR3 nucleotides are TGCGCCAGCAGCCCCTTGGGACAGGGCCTCACCGGGGAGCTGTTTTTT. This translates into CASSPLGQGLTGELFF. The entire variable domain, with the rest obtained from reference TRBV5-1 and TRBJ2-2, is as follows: KAGVTQTPRYLIKTRGQQVTLSCSPISGHRSVSWYQQTPGQGLQFLFEYFSETQRNKGNFPGRFSGRQFSNSRSEMNVSTLELGDSALYLCASSPLGQGLTGELFFGEGSRLTVL.

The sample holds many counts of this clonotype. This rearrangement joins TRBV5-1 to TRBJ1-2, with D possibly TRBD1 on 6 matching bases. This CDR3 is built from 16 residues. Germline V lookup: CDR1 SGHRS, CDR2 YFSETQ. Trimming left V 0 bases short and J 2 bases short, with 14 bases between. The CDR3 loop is CASSLALNRDNYGYTF. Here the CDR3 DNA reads TGCGCCAGCAGCTTGGCCTTGAACAGGGACAACTATGGCTACACCTTC.